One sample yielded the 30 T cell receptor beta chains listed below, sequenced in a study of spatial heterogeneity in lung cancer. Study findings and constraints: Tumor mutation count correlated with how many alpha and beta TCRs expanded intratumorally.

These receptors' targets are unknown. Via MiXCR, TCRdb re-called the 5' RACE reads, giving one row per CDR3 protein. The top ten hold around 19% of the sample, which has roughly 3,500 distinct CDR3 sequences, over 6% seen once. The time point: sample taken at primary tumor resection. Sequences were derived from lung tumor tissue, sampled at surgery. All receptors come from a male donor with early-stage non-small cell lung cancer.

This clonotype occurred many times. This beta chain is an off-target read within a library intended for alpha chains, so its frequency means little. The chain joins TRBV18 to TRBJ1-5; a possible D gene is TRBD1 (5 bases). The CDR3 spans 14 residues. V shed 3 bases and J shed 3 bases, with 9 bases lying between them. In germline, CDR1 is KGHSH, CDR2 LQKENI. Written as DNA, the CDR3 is TGTGCCAGCTCACCGGGGGGAATCAATCAGCCCCAGCATTTT. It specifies CASSPGGINQPQHF.

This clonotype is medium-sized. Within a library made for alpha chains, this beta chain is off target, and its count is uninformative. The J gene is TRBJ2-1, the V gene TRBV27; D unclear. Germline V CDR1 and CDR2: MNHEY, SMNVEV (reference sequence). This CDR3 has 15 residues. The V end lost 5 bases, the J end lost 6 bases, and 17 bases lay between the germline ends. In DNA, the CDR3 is TGTGCCAGCAGTAGGCAGGTAGGGTTGGGCAATGAGCAGTTCTTC. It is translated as CASSRQVGLGNEQFF.

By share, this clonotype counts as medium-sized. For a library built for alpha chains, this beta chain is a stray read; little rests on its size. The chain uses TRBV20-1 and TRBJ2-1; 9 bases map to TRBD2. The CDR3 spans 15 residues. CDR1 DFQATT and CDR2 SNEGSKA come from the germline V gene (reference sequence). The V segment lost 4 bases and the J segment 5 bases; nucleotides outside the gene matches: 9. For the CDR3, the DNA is TGCAGTGCTATTGACAGCGGGGGGCCTGACAATGAGCAGTTCTTC. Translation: CSAIDSGGPDNEQFF.

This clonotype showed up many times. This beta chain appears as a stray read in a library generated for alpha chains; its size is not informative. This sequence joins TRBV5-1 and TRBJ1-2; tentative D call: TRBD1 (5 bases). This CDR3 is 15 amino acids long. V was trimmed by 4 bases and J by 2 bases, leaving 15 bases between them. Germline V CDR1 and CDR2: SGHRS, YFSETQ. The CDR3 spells CASSGTDWGNYGYTF. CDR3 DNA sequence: TGCGCCAGCAGCGGAACAGATTGGGGCAACTATGGCTACACCTTC.

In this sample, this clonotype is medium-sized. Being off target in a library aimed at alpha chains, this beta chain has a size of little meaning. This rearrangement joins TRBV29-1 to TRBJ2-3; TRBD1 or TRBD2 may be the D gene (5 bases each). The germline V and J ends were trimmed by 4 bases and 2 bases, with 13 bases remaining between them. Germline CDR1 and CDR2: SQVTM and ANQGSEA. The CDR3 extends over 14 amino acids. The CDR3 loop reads CSVAPGQITDTQYF. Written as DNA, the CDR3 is TGCAGCGTTGCCCCGGGGCAAATCACAGATACGCAGTATTTT.

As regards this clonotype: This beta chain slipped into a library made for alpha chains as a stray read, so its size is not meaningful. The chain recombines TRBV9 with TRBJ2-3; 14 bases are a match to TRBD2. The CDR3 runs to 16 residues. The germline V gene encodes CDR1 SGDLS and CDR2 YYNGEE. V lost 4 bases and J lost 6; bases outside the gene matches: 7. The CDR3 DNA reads TGTGCCAGCAGCCTCCGACTAGCGGGAGGGTCGGATACGCAGTATTTT. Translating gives CASSLRLAGGSDTQYF.

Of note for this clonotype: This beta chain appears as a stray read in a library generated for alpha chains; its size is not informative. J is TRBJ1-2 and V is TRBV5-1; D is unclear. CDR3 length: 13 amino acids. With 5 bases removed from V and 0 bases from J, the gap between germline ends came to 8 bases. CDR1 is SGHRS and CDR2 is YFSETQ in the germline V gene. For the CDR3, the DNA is TGCGCCAGCAGTCAGGACCCTAACTATGGCTACACCTTC. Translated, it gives CASSQDPNYGYTF.

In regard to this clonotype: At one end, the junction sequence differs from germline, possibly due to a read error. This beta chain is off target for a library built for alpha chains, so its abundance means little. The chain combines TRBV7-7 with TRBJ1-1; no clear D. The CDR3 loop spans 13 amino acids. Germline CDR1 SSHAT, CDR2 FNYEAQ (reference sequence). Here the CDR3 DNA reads TGTGCTAGCAGCTTTCGGCAGAACACTGAAGCTTTCTTT. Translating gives CASSFRQNTEAFF.

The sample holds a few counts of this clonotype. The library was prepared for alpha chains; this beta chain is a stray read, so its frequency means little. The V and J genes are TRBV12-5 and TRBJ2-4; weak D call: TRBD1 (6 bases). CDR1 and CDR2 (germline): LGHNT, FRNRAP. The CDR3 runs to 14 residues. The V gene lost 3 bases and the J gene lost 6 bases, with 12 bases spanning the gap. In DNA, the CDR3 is TGTGCTAGTGGTTTATGGACAGTCGGAAACATTCAGTACTTC. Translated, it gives CASGLWTVGNIQYF.

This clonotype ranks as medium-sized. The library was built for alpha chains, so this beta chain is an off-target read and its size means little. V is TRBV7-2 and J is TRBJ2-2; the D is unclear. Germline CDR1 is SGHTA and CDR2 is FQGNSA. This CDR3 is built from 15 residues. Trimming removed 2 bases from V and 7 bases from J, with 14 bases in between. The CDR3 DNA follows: TGTGCCAGCAGCTTATTCGGGTCCAACGTCGGGGAGCTGTTTTTT. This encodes CASSLFGSNVGELFF.

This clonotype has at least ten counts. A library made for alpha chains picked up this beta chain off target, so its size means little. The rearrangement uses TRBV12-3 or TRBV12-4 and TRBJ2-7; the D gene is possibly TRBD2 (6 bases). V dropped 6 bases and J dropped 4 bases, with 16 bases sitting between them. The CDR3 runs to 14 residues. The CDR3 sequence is CASSPPGLPYEQYF. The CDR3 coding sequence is TGTGCCAGCAGCCCACCGGGACTTCCATACGAGCAGTACTTC.

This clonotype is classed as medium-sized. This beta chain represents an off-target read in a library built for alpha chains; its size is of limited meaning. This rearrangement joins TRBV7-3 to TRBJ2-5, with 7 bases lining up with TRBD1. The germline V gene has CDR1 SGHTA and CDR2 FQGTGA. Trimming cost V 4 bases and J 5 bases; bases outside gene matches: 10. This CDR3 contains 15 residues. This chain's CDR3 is CASSSRTGSGETQYF. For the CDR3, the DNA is TGTGCCAGCAGCTCTCGGACAGGCTCGGGGGAGACCCAGTACTTC.

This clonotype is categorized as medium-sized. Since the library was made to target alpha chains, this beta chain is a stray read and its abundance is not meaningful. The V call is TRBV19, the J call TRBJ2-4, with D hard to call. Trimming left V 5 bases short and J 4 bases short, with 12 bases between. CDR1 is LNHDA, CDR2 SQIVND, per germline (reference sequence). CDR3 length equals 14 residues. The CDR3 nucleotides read TGTGCCAGTAGTCAGCCTGGGGATAAAAACATTCAGTACTTC. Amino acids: CASSQPGDKNIQYF. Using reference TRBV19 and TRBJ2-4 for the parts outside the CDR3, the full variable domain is DGGITQSPKYLFRKEGQNVTLSCEQNLNHDAMYWYRQDPGQGLRLIYYSQIVNDFQKGDIAEGYSVSREKKESFPLTVTSAQKNPTAFYLCASSQPGDKNIQYFGAGTRLSVL.

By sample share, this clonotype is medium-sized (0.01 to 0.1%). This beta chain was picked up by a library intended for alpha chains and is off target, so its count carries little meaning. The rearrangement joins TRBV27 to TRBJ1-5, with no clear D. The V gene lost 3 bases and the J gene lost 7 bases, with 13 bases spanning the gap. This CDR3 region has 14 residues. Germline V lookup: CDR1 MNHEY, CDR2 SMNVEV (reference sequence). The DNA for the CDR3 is TGTGCCAGCAGTTTGTGGGGAGGAGGGCAGCCCCAGCATTTT. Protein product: CASSLWGGGQPQHF.

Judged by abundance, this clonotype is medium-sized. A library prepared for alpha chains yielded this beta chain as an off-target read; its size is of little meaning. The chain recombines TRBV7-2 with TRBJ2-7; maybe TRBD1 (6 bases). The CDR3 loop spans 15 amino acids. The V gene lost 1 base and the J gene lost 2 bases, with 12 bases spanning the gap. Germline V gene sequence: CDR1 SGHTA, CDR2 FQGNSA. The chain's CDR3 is CASSLGDRSTYEQYV. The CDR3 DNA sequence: TGTGCCAGCAGCTTAGGCGACAGGTCGACCTACGAGCAGTACGTC.

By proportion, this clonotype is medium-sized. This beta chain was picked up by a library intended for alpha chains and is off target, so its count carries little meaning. The DNA for the CDR3 is TGTGCCAGCAGCGTAGCTAGCGGGAGCACCGGGGAGCTGTTTTTT. Its protein product is CASSVASGSTGELFF. The chain uses TRBV9 and TRBJ2-2; 10 nucleotides agree with TRBD2. The V and J ends lost 0 bases and 4 bases, in that order; junction bases with no gene match: 0. The CDR3 totals 15 residues. Germline assignment: CDR1 SGDLS and CDR2 YYNGEE.

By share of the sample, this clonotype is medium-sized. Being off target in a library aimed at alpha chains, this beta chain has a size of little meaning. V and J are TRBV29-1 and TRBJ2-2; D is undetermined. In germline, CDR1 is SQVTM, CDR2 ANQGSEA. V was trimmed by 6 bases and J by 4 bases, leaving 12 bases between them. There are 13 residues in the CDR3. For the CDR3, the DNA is TGCAGCGTAGGAGCATCAAGCACCGGGGAGCTGTTTTTT. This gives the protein CSVGASSTGELFF.

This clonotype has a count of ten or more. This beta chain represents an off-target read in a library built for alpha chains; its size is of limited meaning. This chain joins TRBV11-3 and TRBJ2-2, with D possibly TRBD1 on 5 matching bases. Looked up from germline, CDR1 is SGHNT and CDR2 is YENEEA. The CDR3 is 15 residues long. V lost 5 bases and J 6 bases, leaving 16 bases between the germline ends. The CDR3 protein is CASSHNTDNPGELFF. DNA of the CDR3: TGTGCCAGCAGCCATAATACGGACAACCCCGGGGAGCTGTTTTTT. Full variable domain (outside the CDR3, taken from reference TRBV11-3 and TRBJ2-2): EAGVVQSPRYKIIEKKQPVAFWCNPISGHNTLYWYLQNLGQGPELLIRYENEEAVDDSQLPKDRFSAERLKGVDSTLKIQPAELGDSAVYLCASSHNTDNPGELFFGEGSRLTVL.

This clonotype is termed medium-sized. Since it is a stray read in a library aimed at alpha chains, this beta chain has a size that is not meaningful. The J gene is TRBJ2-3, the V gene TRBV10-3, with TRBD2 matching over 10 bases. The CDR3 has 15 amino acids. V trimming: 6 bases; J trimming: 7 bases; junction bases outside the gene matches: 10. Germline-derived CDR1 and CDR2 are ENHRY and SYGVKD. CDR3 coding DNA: TGTGCCATCAGCTCCTCCAGCGGGGGGGCGAATACGCAGTATTTT. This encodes CAISSSSGGANTQYF.

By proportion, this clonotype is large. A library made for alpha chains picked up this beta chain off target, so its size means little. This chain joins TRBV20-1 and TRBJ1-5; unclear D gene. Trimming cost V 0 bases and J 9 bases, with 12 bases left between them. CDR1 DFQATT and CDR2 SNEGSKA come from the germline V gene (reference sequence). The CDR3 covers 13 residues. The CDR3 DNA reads TGCAGTGCTAGAGAGATTATGGATCGGCCCCAGCATTTT. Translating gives CSAREIMDRPQHF.

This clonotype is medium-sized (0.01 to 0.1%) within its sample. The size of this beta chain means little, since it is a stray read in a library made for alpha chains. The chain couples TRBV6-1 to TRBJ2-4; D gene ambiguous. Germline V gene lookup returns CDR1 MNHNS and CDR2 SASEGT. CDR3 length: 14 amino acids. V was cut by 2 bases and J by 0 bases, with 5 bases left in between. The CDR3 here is CASSEQIAKNIQYF. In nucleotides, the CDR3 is TGTGCCAGCAGTGAACAGATAGCCAAAAACATTCAGTACTTC.

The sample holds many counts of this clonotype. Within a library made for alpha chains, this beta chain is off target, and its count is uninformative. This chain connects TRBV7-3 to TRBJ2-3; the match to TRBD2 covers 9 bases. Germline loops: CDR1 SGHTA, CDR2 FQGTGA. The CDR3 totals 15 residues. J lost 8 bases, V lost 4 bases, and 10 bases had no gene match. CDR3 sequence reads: CASSSSSGILRTQYF. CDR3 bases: TGTGCCAGCAGCTCATCTAGCGGGATCCTCCGTACGCAGTATTTT. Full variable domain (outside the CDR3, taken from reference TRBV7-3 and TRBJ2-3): GAGVSQTPSNKVTEKGKYVELRCDPISGHTALYWYRQSLGQGPEFLIYFQGTGAADDSGLPNDRFFAVRPEGSVSTLKIQRTERGDSAVYLCASSSSSGILRTQYFGPGTRLTVL.

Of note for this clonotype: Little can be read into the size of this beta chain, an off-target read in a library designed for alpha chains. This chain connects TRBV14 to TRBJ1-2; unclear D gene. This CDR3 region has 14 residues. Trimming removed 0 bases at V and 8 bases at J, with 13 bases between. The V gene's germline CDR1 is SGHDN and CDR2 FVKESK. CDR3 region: CASSQDLRPGGYTF. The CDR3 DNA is TGTGCCAGCAGCCAAGATCTACGGCCGGGAGGCTACACCTTC.

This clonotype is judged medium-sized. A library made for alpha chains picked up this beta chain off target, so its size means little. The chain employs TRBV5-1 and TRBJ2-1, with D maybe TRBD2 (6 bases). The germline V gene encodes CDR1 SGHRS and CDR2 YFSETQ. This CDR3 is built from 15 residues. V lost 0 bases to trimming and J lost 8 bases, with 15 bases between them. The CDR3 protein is CASSLALTSLDEQFF. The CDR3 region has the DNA TGCGCCAGCAGCTTGGCCTTGACTAGTCTCGATGAGCAGTTCTTC.

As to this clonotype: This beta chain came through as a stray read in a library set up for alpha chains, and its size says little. The CDR3 protein is CASSLAASGIDEQFF. DNA for the CDR3: TGCGCCAGCAGCTTGGCGGCTAGCGGGATCGATGAGCAGTTCTTC. The chain links TRBV5-1 to TRBJ2-1; 9 nucleotides match TRBD2. The J segment lost 8 bases and the V segment lost 0 bases, leaving 6 bases of the junction unmatched. This CDR3 contains 15 residues. The germline V gene has CDR1 SGHRS and CDR2 YFSETQ.

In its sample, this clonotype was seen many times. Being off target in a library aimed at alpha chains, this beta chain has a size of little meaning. CDR3 sequence: CASTSTYNEQFF. Here the CDR3 DNA reads TGTGCCAGCACAAGCACCTACAATGAGCAGTTCTTC. This sequence joins TRBV2 and TRBJ2-1; D remains unclear. Germline CDR1 and CDR2: SNHLY and FYNNEI. The length of the CDR3 is 12 residues. V lost 7 bases to trimming and J lost 2 bases, with 6 bases between them.

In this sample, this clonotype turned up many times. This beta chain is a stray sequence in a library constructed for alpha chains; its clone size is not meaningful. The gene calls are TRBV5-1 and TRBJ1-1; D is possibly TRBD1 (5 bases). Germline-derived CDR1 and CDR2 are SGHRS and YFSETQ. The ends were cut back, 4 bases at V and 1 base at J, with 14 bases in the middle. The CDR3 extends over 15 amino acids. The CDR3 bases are TGCGCCAGCAGCGATACCCGACAGTGGAACACTGAAGCTTTCTTT. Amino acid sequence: CASSDTRQWNTEAFF.

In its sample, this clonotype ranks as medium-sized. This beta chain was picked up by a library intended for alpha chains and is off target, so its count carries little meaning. CDR3 region: CASRPSQLERQFF. CDR3 coding DNA: TGTGCCAGCAGACCCAGCCAACTCGAGAGGCAGTTCTTC. J is TRBJ2-1 and V is TRBV27; no clear D gene. V was trimmed by 6 bases and J by 12 bases, leaving 18 bases between them. This CDR3 spans 13 amino acids. Germline-derived CDR1 and CDR2 are MNHEY and SMNVEV (reference sequence).

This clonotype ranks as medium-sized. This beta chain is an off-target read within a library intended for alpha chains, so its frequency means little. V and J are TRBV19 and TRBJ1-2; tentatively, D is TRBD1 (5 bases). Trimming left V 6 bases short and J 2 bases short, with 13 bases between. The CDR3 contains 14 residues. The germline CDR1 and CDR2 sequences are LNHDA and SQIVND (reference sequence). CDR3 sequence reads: CASSNVGPNYGYTF. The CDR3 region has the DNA TGTGCCAGTAGCAATGTGGGACCCAACTATGGCTACACCTTC.

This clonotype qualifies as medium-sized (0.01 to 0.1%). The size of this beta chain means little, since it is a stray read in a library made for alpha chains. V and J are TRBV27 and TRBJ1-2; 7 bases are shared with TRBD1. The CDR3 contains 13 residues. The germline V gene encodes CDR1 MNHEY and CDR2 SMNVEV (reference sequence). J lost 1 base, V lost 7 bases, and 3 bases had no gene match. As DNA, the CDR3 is TGTGCCAGCACCAACAGGGGTAACTATGGCTACACCTTC. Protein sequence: CASTNRGNYGYTF.